This TCR beta chain was observed in a study of chemoradiotherapy in HPV16-positive cancers. Study results and caveats: Candidate HPV-specific clones and E7-related TCR motifs grew in tumor during treatment. HPV-specific T cells were functionally defined from only two HPV16-positive patients. HPV-responsive T-cell expansion during chemoradiotherapy was linked to improved recurrence-free survival in HPV16-positive patients.

Profiled with immunoSEQ multiplex PCR; TCRdb holds only in-frame clones, not every one. The sample lists more than 600 clones, about 80% occurring once. Repeated repertoire sampling spanned the course of chemoradiotherapy. As to this clone: Antigen specificity is unknown.

Germline V gene sequence: CDR1 SGHTA, CDR2 FQGTGA. V was clipped by 5 bases and J by 9 bases, with 14 bases between them. The CDR3 is made up of 14 amino acids. The clonotype was recovered from a human donor with HPV-associated anogenital cancer. This chain links TRBV7-3 with TRBJ1-6; D is perhaps TRBD1 (6 bases). This specimen consisted of tumor tissue, obtained from a patient who underwent chemoradiotherapy. CDR3 residues: CASSQGGGISPLHF. In nucleotides, the CDR3 is TGTGCCAGCAGCCAAGGGGGGGGAATTTCACCCCTCCACTTT.